The 29 T cell receptor beta chains in this list originate from one sample, sequenced in a study of Graves' ophthalmopathy and Graves' hyperthyroidism. RNA transcripts yielded amplified TCR beta CDR3 regions. Second-round multiplex PCR came after first-round RT-PCR with HTBI primers. MiXCR, applied by TCRdb to the multiplex PCR reads, yields one record per CDR3 protein. This table has about 700,000 distinct CDR3 sequences, 35% to 50% appearing once. Sequenced material: peripheral blood. The receptors here all came from an adult man with Graves' ophthalmopathy.

The chain joins TRBV19 to TRBJ1-5, with 7 bases matching TRBD1. This CDR3 is built from 14 residues. V was clipped by 1 base and J by 11 bases; unmatched bases: 8. The V gene's germline CDR1 is LNHDA and CDR2 SQIVND (reference sequence). CDR3 in DNA: TGTGCCAGTAGTATAGCAGGGACAGCGGAGACCCAGCATTTT. The encoded protein is CASSIAGTAETQHF.

This clonotype showed up just a few times. V and J are TRBV19 and TRBJ2-7; 9 nucleotides line up with TRBD2. The CDR3 runs to 15 residues. The V segment lost 7 bases and the J segment 2 bases; nucleotides outside the gene matches: 9. CDR1 is LNHDA and CDR2 is SQIVND in the germline V gene (reference sequence). The CDR3 protein is CASTSGTHQPYEQYF. In nucleotides, the CDR3 is TGTGCCAGTACTAGCGGGACTCACCAACCCTACGAGCAGTACTTC.

The gene calls are TRBV10-3 and TRBJ1-5; D unresolved. Germline-derived CDR1 and CDR2 are ENHRY and SYGVKD. Trimming took 2 bases from V and 4 from J, leaving 9 bases between them. CDR3 length: 14 amino acids. The CDR3 protein is CAISEDGQNQPQHF. CDR3 nucleotide sequence: TGTGCCATCAGTGAGGACGGGCAAAATCAGCCCCAGCATTTT.

V is TRBV15 and J is TRBJ2-7, with TRBD2 matching 10 bases. With V trimmed by 0 bases and J by 3 bases, 17 bases remained unmatched. Germline V gene sequence: CDR1 LNHNV, CDR2 YYDKDF (reference sequence). The CDR3 has 20 amino acids. The CDR3 region has the DNA TGTGCCACCAGCAGAGATGTCGGCGTCCTGAGCGGGAGGGGTTTCTACGAGCAGTACTTC. Its protein product is CATSRDVGVLSGRGFYEQYF.

This clonotype was detected ten times or more. V and J are TRBV10-3 and TRBJ2-6; 7 bases align to TRBD1. Germline V CDR1 and CDR2: ENHRY, SYGVKD. V trimming: 0 bases; J trimming: 0 bases; junction bases outside the gene matches: 5. The CDR3 loop spans 18 amino acids. CDR3 sequence (DNA): TGTGCCATCAGTGAGTCGTTGGACAGGCTCTCTGGGGCCAACGTCCTGACTTTC. As protein: CAISESLDRLSGANVLTF.

This clonotype was recorded at least ten times. The chain uses TRBV20-1 and TRBJ1-4; no reliable D call. V shed 7 bases and J shed 8 bases, with 17 bases lying between them. The CDR3 runs to 13 residues. Per the germline V gene, CDR1 is DFQATT and CDR2 is SNEGSKA (reference sequence). CDR3 protein: CSVNEQVQEKLFF. The CDR3 coding sequence is TGCAGTGTAAATGAGCAGGTTCAGGAAAAACTGTTTTTT.

This clonotype was counted between two and nine times. This rearrangement joins TRBV7-9 to TRBJ1-3; D is possibly TRBD1 (5 bases). Trimming pared 1 base from V and 8 bases from J, leaving 18 bases between. The CDR3 contains 16 residues. Germline V gene data show CDR1 as SEHNR and CDR2 as FQNEAQ (reference sequence). The CDR3 is CASSLGGTMTSHTIYF. The CDR3 DNA reads TGTGCCAGCAGCTTAGGTGGGACCATGACTAGCCACACCATATATTTT.

This clonotype was recorded only once. The J gene is TRBJ2-7, the V gene TRBV2; 11 bases align to TRBD2. The CDR3 has 16 amino acids. Germline CDR1 reads SNHLY; CDR2 reads FYNNEI. V lost 6 bases and J lost 5; bases outside the gene matches: 12. The DNA of the CDR3 is TGTGCCAGCAGCCAAGGATTTAGCGGGGGGGCTAACGAGCAGTACTTC. This sequence encodes CASSQGFSGGANEQYF.

This clonotype was seen only once. A much larger clone lies one base from this, so it may be a read error. The chain joins TRBV7-2 to TRBJ2-7; D not certain. Germline V lookup: CDR1 SGHTA, CDR2 FQGNSA. The CDR3 is 13 amino acids. CDR3 DNA sequence: TGTGCCGGCAGCTTTTCGGGTCTGAGCGAGCAGTACTTC. It translates to CAGSFSGLSEQYF.

This clonotype was seen repeatedly, ten times or more. V usage is TRBV12-3 or TRBV12-4 and J usage is TRBJ2-5, with no clear D. Trimming removed 3 bases at V and 4 bases at J, with 12 bases between. This CDR3 is built from 14 residues. Written as DNA, the CDR3 is TGTGCCAGCAGTTTCGGCCTCACGTCAGAGACCCAGTACTTC. Translated, it gives CASSFGLTSETQYF.

The chain joins TRBV11-1 to TRBJ2-7; TRBD2 aligns across 9 bases. The V gene's germline CDR1 is SGHAT and CDR2 FQDESV (reference sequence). The CDR3 has 15 amino acids. The V segment lost 4 bases and the J segment 7 bases; nucleotides outside the gene matches: 11. This CDR3 is CASSSGLAAPGEQYF. The CDR3 DNA reads as TGTGCCAGCAGCTCGGGACTAGCCGCGCCTGGAGAGCAGTACTTC.

DNA of the CDR3: TGTGCCATCAGTGAGTGGGCAGCCCCTAACTATGGCTACACCTTC. The encoded protein is CAISEWAAPNYGYTF. The V and J genes are TRBV10-3 and TRBJ1-2; no clear D. The CDR3 loop spans 15 amino acids. CDR1 and CDR2 (germline): ENHRY, SYGVKD. V shed 1 base and J shed 0 bases, with 9 bases lying between them.

About this clonotype itself: A junction end diverges from the germline sequence, so it may reflect a read error. The CDR3 loop reads CANSLTPRAADGYTF. The CDR3 nucleotides are TGCGCCAACAGCTTAACCCCCAGGGCAGCTGATGGCTACACCTTC. This chain links TRBV7-8 with TRBJ1-2; a possible D gene is TRBD1 (5 bases). The germline CDR1 and CDR2 sequences are SGHVS and FQNEAQ. The CDR3 is made up of 15 amino acids.

The chain employs TRBV7-6 and TRBJ1-3, with a weak D call TRBD1 (5 bases). The CDR3 consists of 15 residues. The germline CDR1 and CDR2 sequences are SGHVS and FNYEAQ. V lost 1 base and J 10 bases, leaving 17 bases between the germline ends. The CDR3 nucleotides read TGTGCCAGCAGCTTAGGGGGGAGCGGGGGAGAGACCATATATTTT. This gives the protein CASSLGGSGGETIYF. Looking up the rest from reference TRBV7-6 and TRBJ1-3 gives the full variable domain: GAGVSQSPRYKVTKRGQDVALRCDPISGHVSLYWYRQALGQGPEFLTYFNYEAQQDKSGLPNDRFSAERPEGSISTLTIQRTEQRDSAMYRCASSLGGSGGETIYFGEGSWLTVV.

With regard to this clonotype: Because the CDR3's place on the DNA is in doubt, the DNA is left out and the CDR3 is given as listed by TCRdb. This sequence joins TRBV25-1 and TRBJ2-2; TRBD1 reflects the table's D call only, with no check against the DNA. Germline loops: CDR1 MGHDK, CDR2 SYGVNS. The CDR3 totals 16 residues, both ends included. CDR3 protein: CACSARGPRGTGELFF.

Notes on this clonotype: At one boundary the junction diverges from the germline segment, which might be a read error. The rearrangement links TRBV7-6 to TRBJ2-7; D not resolved. This CDR3 contains 17 residues. The germline CDR1 and CDR2 sequences are SGHVS and FNYEAQ. DNA of the CDR3: TGCGCCAGCAGCCAAGTTCTTCTGCGGCAGGCGTCCTACGAGCAGTACTTC. Encoded protein: CASSQVLLRQASYEQYF.

This clonotype showed up just a few times. V and J are TRBV29-1 and TRBJ2-2, with D hard to call. The ends were cut back, 7 bases at V and 2 bases at J, with 20 bases in the middle. Germline V gene sequence: CDR1 SQVTM, CDR2 ANQGSEA. The CDR3 is 16 residues long. CDR3 sequence reads: CSGLRLASTNTGELFF. CDR3 coding DNA: TGCAGCGGTCTCAGACTGGCATCTACTAACACCGGGGAGCTGTTTTTT.

This chain links TRBV12-3 or TRBV12-4 with TRBJ2-2; unclear D gene. V was cut by 6 bases and J by 7 bases, with 12 bases left in between. There are 13 residues in the CDR3. The CDR3 region is CASSRTNIGELFF. In DNA, the CDR3 is TGTGCCAGCAGCAGGACGAATATCGGGGAGCTGTTTTTT.

The genes are TRBV7-2 and TRBJ2-5; TRBD2 agrees at 7 bases. The CDR3 runs to 15 residues. J gave up 5 bases and V 2 bases, and 8 bases lay outside the gene matches. Germline V CDR1 and CDR2: SGHTA, FQGNSA. The CDR3 sequence is CASSLRAGELETQYF. The CDR3 DNA sequence: TGTGCCAGCAGCTTAAGGGCGGGAGAATTGGAGACCCAGTACTTC.

This clonotype has a handful of counts. V gene TRBV7-3 combines with J gene TRBJ1-1; D gene uncertain. The germline V gene has CDR1 SGHTA and CDR2 FQGTGA. V gave up 5 bases and J gave up 1 base, with 11 bases separating them. This CDR3 spans 14 amino acids. The CDR3 DNA is TGTGCCAGCAGCCCCGGCGAGGGGAACACTGAAGCTTTCTTT. Amino acid sequence: CASSPGEGNTEAFF.

This clonotype was observed at least ten times. The chain employs TRBV29-1 and TRBJ2-7; D unresolved. With 0 bases removed from V and 5 bases from J, the gap between germline ends came to 14 bases. Germline CDR1 SQVTM, CDR2 ANQGSEA. The CDR3 contains 14 residues. The CDR3 spells CSVEDKNQLDEQYF. The CDR3 nucleotides are TGCAGCGTTGAAGACAAAAATCAACTCGACGAGCAGTACTTC.

Only a few counts were recorded for this clonotype. Mismatch with germline at one junction end may stem from a read error. CDR3 loop: CATSDWGSSYGQYF. CDR3 coding DNA: TGTGCCACCAGTGATTGGGGGTCGTCCTACGGGCAGTACTTC. The rearrangement links TRBV24-1 to TRBJ2-7; D assignment may be TRBD1 or TRBD2 (5 bases each). The CDR3 length is 14 residues. CDR1 is KGHDR and CDR2 is SFDVKD in the germline V gene.

This clonotype was found a few times. This chain connects TRBV2 to TRBJ1-6, with D unclear. Germline CDR1 SNHLY, CDR2 FYNNEI. V lost 8 bases and J lost 10, with 21 bases in between. The CDR3 consists of 15 residues. The CDR3 DNA follows: TGTGCCAGCTCACCACCCCGTGGCCGGCGGTCACCCCTCCACTTT. Translated, it gives CASSPPRGRRSPLHF. The whole variable domain, filled in from reference TRBV2 and TRBJ1-6, reads EPEVTQTPSHQVTQMGQEVILRCVPISNHLYFYWYRQILGQKVEFLVSFYNNEISEKSEIFDDQFSVERPDGSNFTLKIRSTKLEDSAMYFCASSPPRGRRSPLHFGNGTRLTVT.

CDR3 in amino acids: CASSVASTNTGELFF. CDR3 DNA: TGTGCCAGCAGCGTAGCTTCGACCAACACCGGGGAGCTGTTTTTT. The chain combines TRBV9 with TRBJ2-2; D is uncertain. Between the trimmed V and J ends, which lost 0 bases and 2 bases, there was a span of 8 bases. This CDR3 is built from 15 residues. CDR1 and CDR2 (germline): SGDLS, YYNGEE.

The chain employs TRBV5-1 and TRBJ2-2; D is undetermined. V lost 0 bases, J lost 7 bases, and 16 bases lay in between. The CDR3 spans 16 residues. The germline CDR1 and CDR2 sequences are SGHRS and YFSETQ. DNA of the CDR3: TGCGCCAGCAGCTTGGATCAAGGACGGGTCGGCGGGGAGCTGTTTTTT. It codes for CASSLDQGRVGGELFF.

In this sample, this clonotype turned up once. This sequence may be a read error, since a much larger clone differs from it by one base. The chain links TRBV7-9 to TRBJ1-1; tentative D call: TRBD1 (5 bases). Trimming removed 0 bases from V and 4 bases from J, with 9 bases in between. Germline lookup yields CDR1 SEHNR and CDR2 FQNEAQ (reference sequence). This CDR3 contains 14 residues. This chain's CDR3 is CASSLARGSTEAFF. The CDR3 coding sequence is TGTGCCAGCAGCTTAGCCCGGGGGAGCACTGAAGCTTTCTTT.

This clonotype appeared a single time. This may stem from a read error, because a much larger clone lies one nucleotide away. The rearrangement joins TRBV25-1 to TRBJ1-4, with TRBD1 identical over 10 bases. In germline, CDR1 is MGHDK, CDR2 SYGVNS. The CDR3 contains 16 residues. CDR3 amino acids: CASRDTKTGGDERLFF. As DNA, the CDR3 is TGTGCCAGCAGGGATACAAAGACAGGGGGCGATGAAAGACTGTTTTTT.

Concerning this clonotype: Lacking the conserved final phenylalanine or tryptophan, this CDR3 likely reflects a read error. The V call is TRBV5-4, the J call TRBJ2-7; TRBD1 matches at 9 bases. The CDR3 is 13 residues long. The V gene end was trimmed by 5 bases and the J gene end by 6 bases; junction bases not matched to a gene: 6. The germline gives CDR1 SGHNT, CDR2 YYREEE (reference sequence). CDR3 protein: CASRRDRAGEQYC. The CDR3 DNA sequence: TGTGCCAGCAGGAGGGACAGGGCGGGCGAGCAGTACTGC.

This clonotype was seen once. A much larger clone sits a single nucleotide away, making a read error possible. The chain uses TRBV7-9 and TRBJ2-5; TRBD2 might be the D (6 bases). Trimming removed 2 bases from V and 5 bases from J, with 9 bases in between. The germline V gene has CDR1 SEHNR and CDR2 FQNEAQ (reference sequence). CDR3 size: 13 residues. The CDR3, as DNA: TGTGCCAGCAGCTTACTAGCGCCCGAGACCCAGTACTTC. It encodes CASSLLAPETQYF.